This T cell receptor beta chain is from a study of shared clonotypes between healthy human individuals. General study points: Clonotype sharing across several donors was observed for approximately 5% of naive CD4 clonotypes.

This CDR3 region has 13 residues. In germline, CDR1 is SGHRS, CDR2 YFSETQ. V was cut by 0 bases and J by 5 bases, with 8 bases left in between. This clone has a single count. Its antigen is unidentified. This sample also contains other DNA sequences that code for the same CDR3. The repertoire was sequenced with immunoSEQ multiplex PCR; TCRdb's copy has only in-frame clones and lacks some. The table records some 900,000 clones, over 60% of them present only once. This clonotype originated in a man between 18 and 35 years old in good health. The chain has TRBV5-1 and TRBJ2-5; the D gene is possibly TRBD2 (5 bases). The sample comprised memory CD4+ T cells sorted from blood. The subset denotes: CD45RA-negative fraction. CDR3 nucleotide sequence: TGCGCCAGCAGCTTGGCGGGAAGCGAGACCCAGTACTTC. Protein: CASSLAGSETQYF.